One and the same sample provided the 7 T cell receptor beta chains below, sequenced in a study of control samples from healthy donors and cancer patients. This table comes from immunoSEQ multiplex PCR, and its TCRdb copy is limited to in-frame clones, with some not included. The sample holds some 140,000 clones; roughly nine tenths are singletons and the top ten take about 9%. Material: blood. Every receptor here comes from a woman in her thirties in good health.

As for this clone: This CDR3 is also generated by other DNA sequences in the sample. This rearrangement joins TRBV9 to TRBJ1-3, with no clear D. Per the germline V gene, CDR1 is SGDLS and CDR2 is YYNGEE. V lost 0 bases, J lost 4 bases, and 5 bases lay in between. This CDR3 region has 13 residues. CDR3 sequence reads: CASSVGGGNTIYF. CDR3 nucleotides: TGTGCCAGCAGCGTAGGCGGGGGAAACACCATATATTTT.

The genes are TRBV10-3 and TRBJ2-5; 7 nucleotides align to TRBD2. J was trimmed by 9 bases and V by 0 bases; bases with no gene match: 1. The CDR3 totals 12 residues. The germline gives CDR1 ENHRY, CDR2 SYGVKD. This CDR3 reads CAISESGGAQYF. In DNA form, the CDR3 reads TGTGCCATCAGTGAGTCTGGGGGGGCCCAGTACTTC.

The chain couples TRBV4-2 to TRBJ1-2, with D maybe TRBD1 (5 bases). This CDR3 contains 13 residues. Germline CDR1 and CDR2: LGHNA and YNFKEQ. Trimming took 2 bases from V and 2 from J, leaving 6 bases between them. The CDR3 loop reads CASSQKGNYGYTF. DNA of the CDR3: TGTGCCAGCAGCCAAAAGGGGAACTATGGCTACACCTTC.

The V and J genes are TRBV5-4 and TRBJ1-2; no reliable D call. The CDR3 extends over 15 amino acids. The germline V gene encodes CDR1 SGHNT and CDR2 YYREEE (reference sequence). Between the trimmed V and J ends, which lost 1 base and 0 bases, there was a span of 10 bases. CDR3: CASSLFTVANYGYTF. CDR3 bases: TGTGCCAGCAGCTTGTTCACAGTAGCTAACTATGGCTACACCTTC.

This clone was observed once. This chain joins TRBV5-6 and TRBJ2-5; maybe TRBD2 (6 bases). Looked up from germline, CDR1 is SGHDT and CDR2 is YYEEEE. V shed 3 bases and J shed 2 bases, with 17 bases lying between them. The CDR3 contains 16 residues. CDR3 in DNA: TGTGCCAGCAGCTCCCGTGTGGTAGCGGATCAAGAGACCCAGTACTTC. The encoded protein is CASSSRVVADQETQYF.

This rearrangement joins TRBV28 to TRBJ1-2, with 7 bases aligning to TRBD1. Germline CDR1 MDHEN, CDR2 SYDVKM. Unmatched junction bases numbered 11, after V lost 3 bases and J lost 7 bases. The CDR3 is made up of 15 amino acids. In nucleotides, the CDR3 is TGTGCCAGCAGTTTGTCTACAGGGGCTGTTGGTGGCTACACCTTC. This gives the protein CASSLSTGAVGGYTF.

The rearrangement joins TRBV6-5 to TRBJ2-3, with D possibly called TRBD1 or TRBD2 (6 bases each). V shed 7 bases and J shed 6 bases, with 17 bases lying between them. The CDR3 has 14 amino acids. Germline values: CDR1 MNHEY, CDR2 SVGAGI. Here the CDR3 reads CASKKGGQMDTQYF. CDR3 in DNA: TGTGCCAGCAAAAAGGGGGGTCAAATGGATACGCAGTATTTT.